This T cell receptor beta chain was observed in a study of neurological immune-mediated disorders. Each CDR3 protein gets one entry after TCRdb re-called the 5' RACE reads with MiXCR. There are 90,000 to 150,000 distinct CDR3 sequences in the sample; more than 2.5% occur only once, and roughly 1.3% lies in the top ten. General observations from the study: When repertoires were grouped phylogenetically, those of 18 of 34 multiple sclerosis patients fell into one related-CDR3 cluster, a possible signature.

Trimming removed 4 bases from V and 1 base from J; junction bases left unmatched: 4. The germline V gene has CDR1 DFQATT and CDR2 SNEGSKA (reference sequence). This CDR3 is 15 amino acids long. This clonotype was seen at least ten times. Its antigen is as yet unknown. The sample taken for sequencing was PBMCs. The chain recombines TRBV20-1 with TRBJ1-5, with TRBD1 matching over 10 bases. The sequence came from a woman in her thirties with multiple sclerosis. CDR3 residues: CSATPGQGSNQPQHF. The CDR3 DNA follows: TGCAGTGCTACGCCGGGACAGGGGAGCAATCAGCCCCAGCATTTT.